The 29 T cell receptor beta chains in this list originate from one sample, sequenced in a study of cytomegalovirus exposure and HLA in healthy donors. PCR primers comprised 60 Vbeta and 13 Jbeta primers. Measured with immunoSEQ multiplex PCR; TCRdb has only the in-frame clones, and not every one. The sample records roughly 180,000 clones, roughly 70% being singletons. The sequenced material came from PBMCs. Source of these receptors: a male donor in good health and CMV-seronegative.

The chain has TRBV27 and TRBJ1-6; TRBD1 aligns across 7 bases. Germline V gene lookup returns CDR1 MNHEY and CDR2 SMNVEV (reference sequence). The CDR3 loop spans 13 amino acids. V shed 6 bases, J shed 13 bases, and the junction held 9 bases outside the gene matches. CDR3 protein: CASSQDRSRPLHF. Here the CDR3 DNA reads TGTGCCAGCAGCCAGGACAGGAGTAGGCCCCTCCACTTT.

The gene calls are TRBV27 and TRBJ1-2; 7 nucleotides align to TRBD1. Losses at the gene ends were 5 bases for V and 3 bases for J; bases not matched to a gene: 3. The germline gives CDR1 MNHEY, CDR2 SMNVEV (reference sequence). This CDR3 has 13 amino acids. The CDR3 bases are TGTGCCAGCAGTGTAACAGGGGACTATGGCTACACCTTC. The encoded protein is CASSVTGDYGYTF.

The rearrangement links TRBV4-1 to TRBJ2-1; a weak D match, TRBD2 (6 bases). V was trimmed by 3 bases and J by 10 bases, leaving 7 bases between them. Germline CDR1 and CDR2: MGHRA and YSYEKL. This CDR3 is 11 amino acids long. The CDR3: CASSQAGEQFF. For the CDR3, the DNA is TGCGCCAGCAGCCAGGCGGGGGAGCAGTTCTTC.

The CDR3 reads CASSKRTGASYNEQFF. The CDR3 bases are TGTGCCAGCAGCAAACGGACAGGGGCCTCCTACAATGAGCAGTTCTTC. The chain carries TRBV7-2 and TRBJ2-1, with 9 positions matching TRBD1. CDR3 length equals 16 residues. CDR1 and CDR2 (germline): SGHTA, FQGNSA. After removal of 5 bases from V and 0 bases from J, the junction contained 5 bases not matched to a gene. Drawing the rest from reference TRBV7-2 and TRBJ2-1, the complete variable domain is GAGVSQSPSNKVTEKGKDVELRCDPISGHTALYWYRQSLGQGLEFLIYFQGNSAPDKSGLPSDRFSAERTGGSVSTLTIQRTQQEDSAVYLCASSKRTGASYNEQFFGPGTRLTVL.

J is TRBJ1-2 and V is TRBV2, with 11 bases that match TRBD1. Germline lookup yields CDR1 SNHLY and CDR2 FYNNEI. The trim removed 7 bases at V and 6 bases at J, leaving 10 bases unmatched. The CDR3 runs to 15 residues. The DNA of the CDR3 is TGTGCCAGCACGAATTCCCTGGACAGGGGGCATGGCTACACCTTC. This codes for CASTNSLDRGHGYTF.

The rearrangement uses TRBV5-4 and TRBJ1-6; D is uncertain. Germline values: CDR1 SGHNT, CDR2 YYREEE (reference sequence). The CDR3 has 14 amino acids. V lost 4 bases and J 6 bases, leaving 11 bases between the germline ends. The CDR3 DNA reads TGTGCCAGCAGCCAGGCTACTGCTAATTCACCCCTCCACTTT. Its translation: CASSQATANSPLHF.

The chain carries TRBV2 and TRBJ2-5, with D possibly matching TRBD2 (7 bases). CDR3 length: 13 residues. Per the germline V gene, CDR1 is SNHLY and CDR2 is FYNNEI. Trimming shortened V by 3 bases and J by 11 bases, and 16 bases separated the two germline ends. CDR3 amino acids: CASSERGLVEQYF. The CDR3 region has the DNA TGTGCCAGCAGTGAGCGGGGGCTGGTTGAGCAGTACTTC.

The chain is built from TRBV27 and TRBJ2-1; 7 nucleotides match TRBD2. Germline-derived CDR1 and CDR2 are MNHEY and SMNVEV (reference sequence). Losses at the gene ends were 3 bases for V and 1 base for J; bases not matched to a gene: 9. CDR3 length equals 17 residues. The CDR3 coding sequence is TGTGCCAGCAGTTTTTTCATGTTGCGGGGGTCCTACAATGAGCAGTTCTTC. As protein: CASSFFMLRGSYNEQFF.

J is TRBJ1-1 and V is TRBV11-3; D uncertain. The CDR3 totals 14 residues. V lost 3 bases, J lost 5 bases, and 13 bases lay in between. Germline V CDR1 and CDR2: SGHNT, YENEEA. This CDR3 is CASSLGSGRTEAFF. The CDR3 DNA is TGTGCCAGCAGCTTGGGATCTGGGAGGACTGAAGCTTTCTTT.

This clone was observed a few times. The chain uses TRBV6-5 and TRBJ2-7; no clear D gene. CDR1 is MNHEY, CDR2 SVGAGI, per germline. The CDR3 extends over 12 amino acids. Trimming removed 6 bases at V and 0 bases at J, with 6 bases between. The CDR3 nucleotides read TGTGCCAGCAGAGAGTTCTCCTACGAGCAGTACTTC. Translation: CASREFSYEQYF.

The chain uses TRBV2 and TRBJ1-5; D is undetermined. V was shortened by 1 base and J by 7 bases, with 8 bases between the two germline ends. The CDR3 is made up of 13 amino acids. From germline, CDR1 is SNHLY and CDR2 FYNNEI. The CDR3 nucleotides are TGTGCCAGCAGTGAAGGAGGCACACAGCCCCAGCATTTT. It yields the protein CASSEGGTQPQHF.

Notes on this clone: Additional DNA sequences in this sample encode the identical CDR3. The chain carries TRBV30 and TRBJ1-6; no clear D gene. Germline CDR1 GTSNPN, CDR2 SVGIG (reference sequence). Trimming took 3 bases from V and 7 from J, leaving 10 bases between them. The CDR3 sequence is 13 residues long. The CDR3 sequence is CAWSVRGNSPLHF. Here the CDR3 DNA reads TGTGCCTGGAGCGTACGCGGGAATTCACCCCTCCACTTT.

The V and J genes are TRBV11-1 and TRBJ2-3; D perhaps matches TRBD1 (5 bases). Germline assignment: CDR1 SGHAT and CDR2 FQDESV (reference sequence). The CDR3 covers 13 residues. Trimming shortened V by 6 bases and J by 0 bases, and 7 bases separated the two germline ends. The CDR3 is CASRRQSTDTQYF. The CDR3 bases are TGTGCCAGCAGACGACAGAGCACAGATACGCAGTATTTT.

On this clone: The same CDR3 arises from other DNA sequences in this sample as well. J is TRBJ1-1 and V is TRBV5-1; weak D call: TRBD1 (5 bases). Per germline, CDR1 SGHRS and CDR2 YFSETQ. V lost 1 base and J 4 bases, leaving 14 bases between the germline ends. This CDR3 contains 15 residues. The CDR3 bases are TGCGCCAGCAGCTTGAGGGAGACGGGGGGCACTGAAGCTTTCTTT. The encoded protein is CASSLRETGGTEAFF.

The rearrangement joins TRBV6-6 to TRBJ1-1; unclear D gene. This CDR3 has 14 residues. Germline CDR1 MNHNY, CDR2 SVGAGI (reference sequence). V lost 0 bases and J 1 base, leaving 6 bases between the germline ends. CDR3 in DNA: TGTGCCAGCAGTTACTCGAGCCAGAACACTGAAGCTTTCTTT. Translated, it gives CASSYSSQNTEAFF.

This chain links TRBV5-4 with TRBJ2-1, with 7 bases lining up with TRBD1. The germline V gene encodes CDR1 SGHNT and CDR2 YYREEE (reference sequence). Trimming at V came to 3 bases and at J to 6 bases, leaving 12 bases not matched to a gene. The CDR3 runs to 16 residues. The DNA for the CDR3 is TGTGCCAGCAGCTCGATAACAGGGGAAACTCTCAATGAGCAGTTCTTC. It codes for CASSSITGETLNEQFF.

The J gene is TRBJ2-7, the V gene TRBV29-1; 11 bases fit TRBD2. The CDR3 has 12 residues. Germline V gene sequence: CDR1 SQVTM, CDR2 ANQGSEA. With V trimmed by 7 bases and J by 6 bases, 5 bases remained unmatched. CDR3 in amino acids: CSAALAGGEQYF. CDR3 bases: TGCAGCGCCGCGCTAGCGGGAGGCGAGCAGTACTTC.

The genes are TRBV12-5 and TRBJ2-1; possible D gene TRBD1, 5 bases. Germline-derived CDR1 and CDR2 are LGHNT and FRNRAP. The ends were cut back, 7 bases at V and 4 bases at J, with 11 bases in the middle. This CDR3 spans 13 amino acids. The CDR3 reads CASEDRDYNEQFF. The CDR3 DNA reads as TGTGCTAGTGAAGACAGAGATTACAATGAGCAGTTCTTC.

The CDR3 nucleotides read TGCGCCAGCAGCTCAGGCTCAGCTGGAAACACCATATATTTT. It is translated as CASSSGSAGNTIYF. The gene calls are TRBV5-1 and TRBJ1-3; D unresolved. Trimming cost V 3 bases and J 2 bases, with 9 bases left between them. There are 14 residues in the CDR3. Germline assignment: CDR1 SGHRS and CDR2 YFSETQ.

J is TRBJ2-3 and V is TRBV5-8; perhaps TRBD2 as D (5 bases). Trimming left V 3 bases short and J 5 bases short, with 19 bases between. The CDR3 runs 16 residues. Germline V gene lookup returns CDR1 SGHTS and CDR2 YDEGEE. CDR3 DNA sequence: TGTGCCAGCAGCTCCCAGGTTCGGACTGGGGTAGATACGCAGTATTTT. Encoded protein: CASSSQVRTGVDTQYF.

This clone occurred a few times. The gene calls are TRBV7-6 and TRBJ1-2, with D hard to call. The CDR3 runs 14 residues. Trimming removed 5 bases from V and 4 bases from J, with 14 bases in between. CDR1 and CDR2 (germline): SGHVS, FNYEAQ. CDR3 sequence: CASSIGGLGYGYTF. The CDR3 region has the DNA TGTGCCAGCAGCATCGGAGGATTAGGCTATGGCTACACCTTC.

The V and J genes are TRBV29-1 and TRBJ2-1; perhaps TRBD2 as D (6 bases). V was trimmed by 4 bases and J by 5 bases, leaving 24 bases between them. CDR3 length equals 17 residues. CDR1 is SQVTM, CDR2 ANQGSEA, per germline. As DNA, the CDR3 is TGCAGCGTTGGTGTGGGGTCTGGCGGGACCTCAAACAATGAGCAGTTCTTC. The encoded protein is CSVGVGSGGTSNNEQFF.

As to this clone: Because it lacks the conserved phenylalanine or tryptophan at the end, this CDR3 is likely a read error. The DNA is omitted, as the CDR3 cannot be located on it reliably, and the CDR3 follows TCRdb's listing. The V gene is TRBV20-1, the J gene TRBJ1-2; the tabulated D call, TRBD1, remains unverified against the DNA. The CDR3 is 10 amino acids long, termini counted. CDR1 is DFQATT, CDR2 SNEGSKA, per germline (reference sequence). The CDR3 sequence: CSARNHWPPP.

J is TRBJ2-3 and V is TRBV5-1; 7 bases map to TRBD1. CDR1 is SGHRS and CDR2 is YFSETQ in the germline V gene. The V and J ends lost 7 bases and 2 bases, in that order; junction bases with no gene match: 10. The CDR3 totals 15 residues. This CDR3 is CASLPAQGDTDTQYF. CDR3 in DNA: TGCGCCAGCTTGCCTGCTCAGGGGGACACAGATACGCAGTATTTT. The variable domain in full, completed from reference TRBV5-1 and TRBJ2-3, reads KAGVTQTPRYLIKTRGQQVTLSCSPISGHRSVSWYQQTPGQGLQFLFEYFSETQRNKGNFPGRFSGRQFSNSRSEMNVSTLELGDSALYLCASLPAQGDTDTQYFGPGTRLTVL.

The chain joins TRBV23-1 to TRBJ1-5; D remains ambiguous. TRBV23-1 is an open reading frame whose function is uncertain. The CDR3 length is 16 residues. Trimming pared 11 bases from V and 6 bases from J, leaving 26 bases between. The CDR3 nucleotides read TGCGCCTCCTTGGGGAGGGCCAGGCCAGGACGTCAGCCCCAGCATTTT. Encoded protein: CASLGRARPGRQPQHF.

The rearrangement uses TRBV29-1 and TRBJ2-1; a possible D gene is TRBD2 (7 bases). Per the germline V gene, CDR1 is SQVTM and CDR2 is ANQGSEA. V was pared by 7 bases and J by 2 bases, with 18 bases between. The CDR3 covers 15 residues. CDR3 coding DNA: TGCAGCGCCCCTGAGTGGGGGGGCGCCTACAATGAGCAGTTCTTC. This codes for CSAPEWGGAYNEQFF.

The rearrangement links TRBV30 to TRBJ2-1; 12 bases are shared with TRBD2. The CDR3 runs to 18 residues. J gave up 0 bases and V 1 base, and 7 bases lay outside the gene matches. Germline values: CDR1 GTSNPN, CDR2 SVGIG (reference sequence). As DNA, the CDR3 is TGTGCCTGGAGTGGGTTAACACTAGCGGGGGGCTCCTACAATGAGCAGTTCTTC. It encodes CAWSGLTLAGGSYNEQFF. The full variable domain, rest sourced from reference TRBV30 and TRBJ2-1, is SQTIHQWPATLVQPVGSPLSLECTVEGTSNPNLYWYRQAAGRGLQLLFYSVGIGQISSEVPQNLSASRPQDRQFILSSKKLLLSDSGFYLCAWSGLTLAGGSYNEQFFGPGTRLTVL.

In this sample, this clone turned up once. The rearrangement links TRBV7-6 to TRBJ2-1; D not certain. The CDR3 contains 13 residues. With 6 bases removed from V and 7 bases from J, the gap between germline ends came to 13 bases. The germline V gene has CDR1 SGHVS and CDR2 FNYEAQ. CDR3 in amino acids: CASSSLNGNEQFF. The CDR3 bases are TGTGCCAGCAGTTCACTGAACGGGAATGAGCAGTTCTTC.

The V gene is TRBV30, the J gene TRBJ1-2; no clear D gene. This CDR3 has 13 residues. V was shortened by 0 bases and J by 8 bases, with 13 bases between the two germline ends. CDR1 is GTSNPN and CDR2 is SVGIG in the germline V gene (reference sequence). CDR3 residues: CAWSVIKGGGYTF. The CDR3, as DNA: TGTGCCTGGAGTGTGATCAAGGGAGGGGGCTACACCTTC. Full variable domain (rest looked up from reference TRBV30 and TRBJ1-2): SQTIHQWPATLVQPVGSPLSLECTVEGTSNPNLYWYRQAAGRGLQLLFYSVGIGQISSEVPQNLSASRPQDRQFILSSKKLLLSDSGFYLCAWSVIKGGGYTFGSGTRLTVV.